Below are 20 T cell receptor beta chains sequenced from a single sample in a study of T cells in women clearing cervical HPV infection. Generated by immunoSEQ multiplex PCR, the TCRdb table keeps only in-frame clones and is missing some. In total, the table holds more than 40,000 clones. Sequencing was carried out using blood buffy coat. All receptors come from a woman between 18 and 70 years old with a cervical HPV16 infection that either progressed to CIN3+ or cleared (not recorded which).

Concerning this clone: The read stops 3 residues short of the end of the CDR3; the missing end is completed from the germline J gene. The chain employs TRBV19 and TRBJ1-4; D gene uncertain. This CDR3 contains 16 residues. The germline V and J ends were trimmed by 3 bases and 0 bases, with 11 bases remaining between them. In germline, CDR1 is LNHDA, CDR2 SQIVND (reference sequence). CDR3 bases read: TGTGCCAGTAGTATTGGGCCGTCTGCAACTAATGAAAAA. Amino acid sequence: CASSIGPSATNEK. The whole CDR3 protein is CASSIGPSATNEKLFF.

Comment on this clone: The CDR3 end falls 3 residues outside the read, so it is completed with the germline J gene. This chain connects TRBV6-1 to TRBJ2-2, with D perhaps TRBD2 (6 bases). In germline, CDR1 is MNHNS, CDR2 SASEGT. The CDR3 sequence is 17 residues long. With 1 base removed from V and 7 bases from J, the gap between germline ends came to 19 bases. This chain's CDR3 is CASSEDGGLGGFGELFF. The part of the CDR3 DNA that was read is TGTGCCAGCAGTGAAGACGGCGGACTCGGGGGTTTCGGGGAG.

With respect to this clone: The read ends 3 residues shy of where the CDR3 ends; the end is completed using the germline J gene. V and J are TRBV28 and TRBJ1-5; D is unresolved. V lost 8 bases, J lost 4 bases, and 9 bases lay in between. The CDR3 is made up of 12 amino acids. CDR1 and CDR2 (germline): MDHEN, SYDVKM. The sequenced part of the CDR3 DNA is TGTGCCAGCTCCACCGGGAATCAGCCC. Its protein is CASSTGNQP. The CDR3 in its entirety is CASSTGNQPQHF.

Regarding this clone: The sequence runs out 3 residues before the end of the CDR3; the remainder is reconstructed from the germline J gene. The rearrangement joins TRBV19 to TRBJ1-1; TRBD1 is a possible D gene (5 bases). The length of the CDR3 is 14 residues. Trimming cost V 3 bases and J 5 bases, with 13 bases left between them. The germline V gene encodes CDR1 LNHDA and CDR2 SQIVND (reference sequence). CDR3 loop: CASSIQGKGTEAFF. The CDR3 DNA, read in part, is TGTGCCAGTAGTATTCAGGGAAAAGGGACTGAA.

Of note for this clone: The read ends 3 residues shy of where the CDR3 ends; the end is completed using the germline J gene. The chain couples TRBV11-2 to TRBJ2-5, with a weak D call TRBD1 (6 bases). V lost 5 bases to trimming and J lost 0 bases, with 7 bases between them. The germline V gene encodes CDR1 SGHAT and CDR2 FQNNGV. CDR3 length equals 13 residues. The part of the CDR3 DNA that was read is TGTGCCAGCAGCGGACAGTACCAAGAGACC. It is translated as CASSGQYQET. The CDR3 in full is CASSGQYQETQYF.

With respect to this clone: The CDR3 end is not reached by the read, which stops 3 residues before it; the germline J gene fills it in. The chain uses TRBV5-1 and TRBJ2-3, with 8 nucleotides matching TRBD2. This CDR3 contains 17 residues. Germline V gene data show CDR1 as SGHRS and CDR2 as YFSETQ. CDR3 protein: CASSLNDGGVAIGPQYF. The sequenced CDR3 bases are TGCGCCAGCAGCTTGAACGACGGGGGGGTCGCCATCGGCCCG. Complete variable domain (other parts from reference TRBV5-1 and TRBJ2-3): KAGVTQTPRYLIKTRGQQVTLSCSPISGHRSVSWYQQTPGQGLQFLFEYFSETQRNKGNFPGRFSGRQFSNSRSEMNVSTLELGDSALYLCASSLNDGGVAIGPQYFGPGTRLTVL.

For this clone: The sequenced fragment ends 3 residues before the CDR3 boundary, so the rest is inferred from the germline J gene. This rearrangement joins TRBV19 to TRBJ2-1; 11 bases are a match to TRBD1. The ends lost 4 bases at V and 8 bases at J; junction bases unmatched: 7. Germline V gene sequence: CDR1 LNHDA, CDR2 SQIVND (reference sequence). This CDR3 is built from 15 residues. CDR3 DNA (partial): TGTGCCAGTAGTAAGGGACAGGGGGTGATCGATGAG. Encoded protein: CASSKGQGVIDE. The full-length CDR3 reads as CASSKGQGVIDEQFF. Using reference TRBV19 and TRBJ2-1 for the parts outside the CDR3, the full variable domain is DGGITQSPKYLFRKEGQNVTLSCEQNLNHDAMYWYRQDPGQGLRLIYYSQIVNDFQKGDIAEGYSVSREKKESFPLTVTSAQKNPTAFYLCASSKGQGVIDEQFFGPGTRLTVL.

As concerns this clone: The read ends 3 residues before the CDR3 terminus; that terminus is restored from the germline J gene. The chain uses TRBV6-1 and TRBJ2-1, with no clear D. Trimming removed 2 bases at V and 4 bases at J, with 12 bases between. The CDR3 covers 15 residues. Germline CDR1 reads MNHNS; CDR2 reads SASEGT. The sequenced part of the CDR3 DNA is TGTGCCAGCAGTGAATTTGAGAAACAGTACAATGAG. Translation gives CASSEFEKQYNE. The whole CDR3 sequence is CASSEFEKQYNEQFF.

On this clone itself: The missing CDR3 end, 3 residues past where the read stops, is filled in from the germline J gene. V usage is TRBV7-3 and J usage is TRBJ1-4, with D possibly matching TRBD1 (6 bases). Per the germline V gene, CDR1 is SGHTA and CDR2 is FQGTGA. CDR3 length: 20 amino acids. The germline V and J ends were trimmed by 1 base and 5 bases, with 26 bases remaining between them. CDR3 sequence: CASSLRRSGQRPSVNEKLFF. CDR3 bases read: TGTGCCAGCAGCTTAAGGAGGTCAGGACAGCGACCTTCAGTAAATGAAAAA.

As to this clone: The DNA ends 3 residues before the CDR3 does, and the rest of the CDR3 is filled in from the germline J gene. The chain is built from TRBV2 and TRBJ2-3; the match to TRBD2 covers 8 bases. Germline assignment: CDR1 SNHLY and CDR2 FYNNEI. This CDR3 region has 14 residues. The V gene end was trimmed by 8 bases and the J gene end by 6 bases; junction bases not matched to a gene: 10. CDR3 DNA (partial): TGTGCCAGCGATACTAGCGGAGGGAGGGATACG. It codes for CASDTSGGRDT. The full CDR3 protein is CASDTSGGRDTQYF.

As to this clone: The read falls 3 residues short of the CDR3 end, and the missing part is taken from the germline J gene. The chain has TRBV2 and TRBJ2-3; 15 nucleotides line up with TRBD2. Per the germline V gene, CDR1 is SNHLY and CDR2 is FYNNEI. V shed 7 bases and J 3 bases; nucleotides not matched to a gene: 8. This CDR3 has 17 amino acids. The CDR3 is CASNQLGLAGGTDTQYF. CDR3 DNA, as far as it was read: TGTGCCAGCAATCAATTAGGACTAGCGGGAGGGACAGATACG.

Note on this clone: The CDR3 end is not reached by the read, which stops 3 residues before it; the germline J gene fills it in. This chain links TRBV7-2 with TRBJ1-2; possible D gene TRBD1, 5 bases. V was trimmed by 1 base and J by 6 bases, leaving 9 bases between them. The CDR3 covers 13 residues. Germline CDR1 is SGHTA and CDR2 is FQGNSA. The covered CDR3 bases are TGTGCCAGCAGCTTAGGGGGCGGGGATGGC. As protein: CASSLGGGDG. The full CDR3 protein reads CASSLGGGDGYTF.

On this clone: The read halts 3 residues ahead of the CDR3 end, with the missing end drawn from the germline J gene. The chain carries TRBV7-9 and TRBJ2-3; TRBD1 is a possible D gene (5 bases). Trimming pared 3 bases from V and 0 bases from J, leaving 10 bases between. The germline V gene has CDR1 SEHNR and CDR2 FQNEAQ (reference sequence). CDR3 size: 15 residues. CDR3 sequence reads: CASSFQGHSTDTQYF. CDR3 DNA (partial): TGTGCCAGCAGCTTTCAAGGACACAGCACAGATACG.

Note on this clone: The observed sequence ends 3 residues before the CDR3 terminus, with the missing tail filled in from the germline J gene. The V gene is TRBV20-1, the J gene TRBJ2-7, with 8 positions matching TRBD2. In germline, CDR1 is DFQATT, CDR2 SNEGSKA (reference sequence). The CDR3 has 17 amino acids. V shed 0 bases, J shed 3 bases, and the junction held 13 bases outside the gene matches. CDR3 DNA (partial): TGCAGTGCTAGAGATGCCCTGGAGGTGCTAGCGGGCTACGAG. It yields the protein CSARDALEVLAGYE. The whole CDR3 protein is CSARDALEVLAGYEQYF.

A note on this clone: Coverage ceases 3 residues before the CDR3 finishes, and the germline J gene fills in the end. V is TRBV30 and J is TRBJ1-1; D is possibly TRBD1 (6 bases). The CDR3 covers 13 residues. V shed 2 bases and J shed 2 bases, with 9 bases lying between them. Germline loops: CDR1 GTSNPN, CDR2 SVGIG (reference sequence). This chain's CDR3 is CAWSIQGNTEAFF. The DNA read from the CDR3 is TGTGCCTGGAGTATACAGGGTAACACTGAA.

As concerns this clone: The read ends 3 residues shy of where the CDR3 ends; the end is completed using the germline J gene. V usage is TRBV7-8 and J usage is TRBJ1-2, with D tentatively TRBD1 (5 bases). The V end was cut by 5 bases, the J end by 5 bases, with 9 bases between. Germline loops: CDR1 SGHVS, CDR2 FQNEAQ. CDR3 length equals 12 residues. The CDR3 loop is CASSGGLYGYTF. Incomplete CDR3 DNA: TGTGCCAGCAGCGGGGGACTTTATGGC.

With respect to this clone: From the germline J gene comes the end of the CDR3, since the read stops 3 residues before it. V gene TRBV20-1 combines with J gene TRBJ1-6, with no clear D. Germline CDR1 is DFQATT and CDR2 is SNEGSKA (reference sequence). The CDR3 consists of 14 residues. The V gene lost 0 bases and the J gene lost 5 bases, with 8 bases spanning the gap. Incomplete CDR3 DNA: TGCAGTGCTAGAGATGTAACAGATAATTCACCC. Translation gives CSARDVTDNSP. The full CDR3 is CSARDVTDNSPLHF.

CDR3 residues: CASSSGTSGGDEQFF. Incomplete CDR3 DNA: TGTGCCAGCAGCTCCGGGACTAGCGGGGGGGATGAG. The gene calls are TRBV5-8 and TRBJ2-1; 16 nucleotides match TRBD2. The read is 3 residues too short to cover the CDR3 end, so that end is filled in from the germline J gene. The CDR3 runs to 15 residues. The trim removed 3 bases at V and 8 bases at J, leaving 2 bases unmatched. Germline V gene lookup returns CDR1 SGHTS and CDR2 YDEGEE.

Remarks on this clone: The CDR3 goes on 3 residues after the read ends, and that part is filled in from the germline J gene. The same CDR3 arises from other DNA sequences in this sample as well. The gene calls are TRBV5-1 and TRBJ2-3, with TRBD2 identical over 7 bases. This CDR3 spans 16 amino acids. Germline CDR1 reads SGHRS; CDR2 reads YFSETQ. Trimming removed 0 bases from V and 3 bases from J; junction bases left unmatched: 7. The CDR3 spells CASSLVPQGGTDTQYF. The CDR3 DNA, read in part, is TGCGCCAGCAGCTTGGTTCCGCAGGGAGGGACAGATACG.

About this clone itself: The CDR3 extends 3 residues past the end of the read, so its final part is completed from the germline J gene. The chain has TRBV10-3 and TRBJ1-1, with a weak D call TRBD1 (5 bases). V was pared by 8 bases and J by 4 bases, with 8 bases between. The CDR3 is made up of 11 amino acids. From germline, CDR1 is ENHRY and CDR2 SYGVKD. CDR3 sequence: CAIYRGTEAFF. The DNA read from the CDR3 is TGTGCCATCTATAGGGGCACTGAA.